The entry below describes one T cell receptor (beta chain). The antigen is undetermined. In germline, CDR1 is MDHEN, CDR2 SYDVKM. The CDR3 totals 13 residues. V was cut by 0 bases and J by 7 bases, with 9 bases left in between. The entry originates in a study of OX40 agonist ivuxolimab in advanced cancers. Study background: People in dose escalation had one of these cancers: hepatocellular carcinoma, melanoma, renal cell or head and neck cancer.

The table came from immunoSEQ multiplex PCR; TCRdb's copy has only in-frame clones and leaves some out. The sample includes fewer than 85,000 clones, 80% of them seen just once. Study outcomes and limitations: Individuals who were partial responders at 0.1-3.0 mg/kg had clonal expansion that ranked among the lowest.

The receptor comes from an adult with an advanced solid tumor such as melanoma, head and neck, liver or kidney cancer. V gene TRBV28 combines with J gene TRBJ1-2, with a weak D call TRBD1 (5 bases). The sequencing used CD4+ or CD8+ T cells sorted from blood, collected in a trial of the OX40 agonist ivuxolimab. CDR3 DNA: TGTGCCAGCAGTTTATGGTTAGGGACTGGCTACACCTTC. This encodes CASSLWLGTGYTF.